This TCR beta chain comes out of a study of T cells after yellow fever vaccination. Study-level information: SMART-Seq v4 Ultra Low Input served to prepare low-cell-number fractions.

TCRdb passed the 5' RACE reads through MiXCR, listing each CDR3 protein once. This table holds tens of thousands of distinct CDR3 sequences, about 7.2% found once. Germline assignment: CDR1 LGHNA and CDR2 YNFKEQ. The CDR3 is made up of 14 amino acids. V was shortened by 0 bases and J by 3 bases, with 9 bases between the two germline ends. This clonotype was seen many times. The chain recombines TRBV4-2 with TRBJ2-7; D might be TRBD1 (5 bases). The receptor comes from a young man who received the YFV17D yellow fever vaccine. Sample: CD8+ T cells sorted from PBMCs, taken about 10 days after the first yellow fever vaccination. CDR3 DNA sequence: TGTGCCAGCAGCCAAGAGGGGCTCAGCTACGAGCAGTACTTC. The encoded protein is CASSQEGLSYEQYF.